This TCR beta chain was sequenced in a study of blood T cell repertoires in COVID-19. The overall study: Whether acute or convalescent, the COVID-19 samples came from the United States, Italy and Spain. T cells, B-cell-depleted T cells, or PBMCs supplied cDNA or gDNA.

Assay used: immunoSEQ multiplex PCR; TCRdb lists only in-frame clones, some missing. Among about 190,000 clones, 82% were seen once, and the ten largest hold 6.5% to 9.5%. Germline V gene data show CDR1 as ENHRY and CDR2 as SYGVKD. The CDR3 is 16 amino acids. The V gene end was trimmed by 4 bases and the J gene end by 0 bases; junction bases not matched to a gene: 9. Enrolment of Seattle patients took place during active infection, and they were followed longitudinally. This receptor was identified in a woman aged 60 to 75 with COVID-19, enrolled during active disease. This sequence joins TRBV10-3 and TRBJ2-7, with 7 bases lining up with TRBD2. Input material: peripheral blood. The CDR3 reads CAISALSRETSYEQYF. CDR3 bases: TGTGCCATCAGTGCACTCTCGCGGGAGACCTCCTACGAGCAGTACTTC.